The source of this TCR beta chain is a study of blood T cell dynamics during melanoma immunotherapy. For the study at large: First-line therapy was either pembrolizumab or nivolumab with ipilimumab for metastatic melanoma.

Stated time point: week 3, after first cycle of checkpoint inhibitor. Disease control meant complete response, partial response or stable disease at 12 weeks. Some clones are missing from TCRdb's copy, which holds only in-frame ones; the method was immunoSEQ multiplex PCR. This sample has around 10,000 clones, with more than 70% found just once. A note on this clone: Its target is not known.

General observations from the study: It remained unknown if the driving T cell clones were melanoma-specific.

Material: blood, obtained from a patient treated with checkpoint blockade. The TCR originated in a human donor with melanoma.

The CDR3 sequence: CASSVQGYSFGDTQYF. The CDR3 DNA sequence: TGTGCCAGCAGCGTGCAGGGTTATTCTTTTGGTGATACGCAGTATTTT. The chain links TRBV9 to TRBJ2-3, with D maybe TRBD1 (5 bases). Looked up from germline, CDR1 is SGDLS and CDR2 is YYNGEE. V lost 2 bases, J lost 6 bases, and 19 bases lay in between. The CDR3 loop spans 16 amino acids.